Listed below are T cell receptor beta chains from one sample, sequenced in a study of T cells in Graves' hyperthyroidism and ophthalmopathy. One entry per CDR3 protein, called by TCRdb with MiXCR from the multiplex PCR reads. The sample holds hundreds of thousands of distinct CDR3 sequences, about 15% seen once. The specimen was blood. The origin of the receptors is a woman between 18 and 29 years old with Graves' hyperthyroidism. Each CDR3 is given with its conserved first and last residue. D genes are given only for firm matches. Only some rows state a clone size, as once, few, many or a class for expanded clones.

V gene	J gene	clone size	D gene	CDR3 DNA	CDR3 protein
TRBV2	TRBJ1-2	many	-	TGTGCCAGCAGTGGATACCGGGACACCCGACGATTTAGCGGCTACACCTTC	CASSGYRDTRRFSGYTF
TRBV11-3	TRBJ2-3	many	-	TGTGCCAGCAGCTCCGGAGGTCCAGATACGCAGTATTTT	CASSSGGPDTQYF
TRBV6-1	TRBJ2-2	many	-	TGTGCCAGCAATACCTACGCGGCAGTTACCGGGGAGCTGTTTTTT	CASNTYAAVTGELFF
TRBV7-8	TRBJ1-2	many	-	TGTGCCAGCAGCTTAGCGGGCTACTATGGCTACACCTTC	CASSLAGYYGYTF
TRBV5-6	TRBJ2-2	few	-	TGTGCCAGCAGCTTGGCGGGAGCCCAAACCGGGGAGCTGTTTTTT	CASSLAGAQTGELFF
TRBV6-2/TRBV6-3	TRBJ1-5	-	TRBD1	TGTGCCAGCAGTACTGGGATTGGACAGGGGATAATCTATCAGCCCCAGCATTTT	CASSTGIGQGIIYQPQHF
TRBV7-9	TRBJ2-1	many	TRBD2	TGTGCCAGCAGCCCCTGGACTAGGGACCACAATGAGCAGTTCTTC	CASSPWTRDHNEQFF
TRBV5-1	TRBJ2-1	-	TRBD2	TGCGCCAGCAGCCCTCCCCCCTCTAGCGGGAGCTCCTACAATGAGCAGTTCTTC	CASSPPPSSGSSYNEQFF
TRBV4-1	TRBJ1-5	few	TRBD1	TGCGCCAGCAGCTCTGCTTTAGGACAGGGAACAAATAGCAATCAGCCCCAGCATTTT	CASSSALGQGTNSNQPQHF
TRBV9	TRBJ2-7	few	TRBD2	TGTGCCAGCAGCGTAGGGCGGGAGGGCTACGAGCAGTACTTC	CASSVGREGYEQYF
TRBV5-5	TRBJ1-5	many	-	TGTGCCAGCAGCTTTGACTGGCAAGGCAATCAGCCCCAGCATTTT	CASSFDWQGNQPQHF
TRBV6-1	TRBJ2-7	many	-	TGTGCCAGCAGTACAGAGCTGTATATGCAGTACTTC	CASSTELYMQYF
TRBV7-9	TRBJ1-2	-	-	TGTGCCAGCAGCTTAGGGGCCCGTGGGCCCAACTATGGCTACACCTTC	CASSLGARGPNYGYTF
TRBV7-2	TRBJ2-1	-	TRBD2	TGTGCCAGCAGCTTCGCGCCTAGCGGGTACAATGAGCAGTTCTTC	CASSFAPSGYNEQFF
TRBV12-3/TRBV12-4	TRBJ1-3	many	-	TGTGCCAGCAGTTTAGGGCAGTCGCCCCGAAACACCATATATTTT	CASSLGQSPRNTIYF
TRBV9	TRBJ2-7	-	-	TGTGCCAGCAGCGTAGACGGTAGTGGCACTTCCTACGAGCAGTACTTC	CASSVDGSGTSYEQYF
TRBV27	TRBJ1-2	few	TRBD1	TGTGCCAGCAGTTACACAGGGGGTGCTAACTATGGCTACACCTTC	CASSYTGGANYGYTF
TRBV4-1	TRBJ2-5	-	TRBD2	TGCGCCAGCAGCCTAATAGCGGGAGGGCCGCGGGAGACCCAGTACTTC	CASSLIAGGPRETQYF
TRBV3-1	TRBJ2-7	many	-	TGTGCCAGCACCCCGGAGACCTACGAGCAGTACTTC	CASTPETYEQYF
TRBV13	TRBJ2-4	many	TRBD1	TGTGCCAGCAGCTTCGCCCGCCGGACGGGACAGACAAACATTCAGTACTTC	CASSFARRTGQTNIQYF
TRBV7-2	TRBJ2-7	many	TRBD2	TGTGCCAGCAGCCTTACCGGGACTAGGGTCCACGAGCAGTACTTC	CASSLTGTRVHEQYF
TRBV30	TRBJ2-7	many	TRBD2	TGTGCCTGGAGTGTTCGACTAGCGGGTCCTAGCTACGAGCAGTACTTC	CAWSVRLAGPSYEQYF
TRBV5-1	TRBJ2-7	few	-	TGCGCCAGCAAACTAGTGGCGAGCTCCTACGAGCAGTACTTC	CASKLVASSYEQYF
TRBV28	TRBJ2-5	many	-	TGTGCCAGCAGTTCCCTACGAGGGACACCAGAGACCCAGTACTTC	CASSSLRGTPETQYF
TRBV12-3/TRBV12-4	TRBJ1-2	-	-	TGTGCCAGCACGGCATCGGGGAACTATGGCTACACCTTC	CASTASGNYGYTF
TRBV9	TRBJ2-3	-	TRBD2	TGTGCCAGCAGCGTAGCCCTAAGAAGTAGCGGGAACCCAGATACGCAGTATTTT	CASSVALRSSGNPDTQYF